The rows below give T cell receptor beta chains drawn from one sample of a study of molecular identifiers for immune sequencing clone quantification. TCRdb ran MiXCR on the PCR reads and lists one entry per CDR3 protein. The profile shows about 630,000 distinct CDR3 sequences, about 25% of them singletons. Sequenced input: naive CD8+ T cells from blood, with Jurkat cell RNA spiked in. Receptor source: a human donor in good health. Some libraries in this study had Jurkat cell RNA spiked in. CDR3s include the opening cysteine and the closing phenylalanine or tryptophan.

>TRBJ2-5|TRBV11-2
CASSLDAAREPQYF
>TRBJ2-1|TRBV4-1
CASSQESLAGTYNEQFF
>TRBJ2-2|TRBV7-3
CASSLEGPTGELFF
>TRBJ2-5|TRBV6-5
CASSYVGGNETQYF
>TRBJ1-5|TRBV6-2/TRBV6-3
CASKTDRTGGFSNQPQHF
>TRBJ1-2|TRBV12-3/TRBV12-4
CASSPSTGKRPWTYGYTF
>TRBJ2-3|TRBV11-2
CASSLEGLAGTDTQYF
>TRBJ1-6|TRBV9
CASSASGAYNSPLHF
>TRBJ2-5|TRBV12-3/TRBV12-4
CASSSQTGKGETQYF
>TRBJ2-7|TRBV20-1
CSAGASGYEQYF
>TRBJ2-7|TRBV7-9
CASSLVQNNYEQYF
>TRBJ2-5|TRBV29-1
CSVAETETQYF
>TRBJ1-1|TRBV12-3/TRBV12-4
CASTPLTNPTEAFF
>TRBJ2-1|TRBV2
CASSGPINEQFF
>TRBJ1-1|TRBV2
CASRVTGAEAFF